The subject of this entry is one T cell receptor beta chain. The antigen it binds to is not known. Base quality data are lacking; no much larger clone is found one base away. The entry originates in a study of somatic mutations in cytotoxic T cells in rheumatoid arthritis (dated 2017 in TCRdb). For context, the study as a whole: Before any treatment started and right after they were diagnosed, patients gave peripheral blood samples (about 27 ml EDTA). Whether expanded CD8+ T-cell clones in untreated, newly diagnosed rheumatoid arthritis carry somatic mutations was the study question, and clonality was characterized with TCRB deep sequencing. TCRB deep sequencing was performed for more than 50 rheumatoid arthritis patients and 15 to 20 healthy controls. A FACSAria II or Sony SH800 was used to flow-sort some V beta antibody-stained T-cell populations at nearly 100% purity, and TCRB sequencing was also done on sorted V beta1+ cells. Patients and controls did not essentially differ in median age, which was nearly identical between the groups. Results and caveats for the whole study, not just this receptor: The antigen targets of the expanded CD8+ clones were unknown, and absence from virus-specific databases did not rule out viral specificity. No adjustment for multiple comparisons was made for the slight TRBV07 underrepresentation in patients. Healthy controls showed no age-related increase in CD8+ clonality, whereas patients did (Spearman r=0.49). CD8+ T-cell clonality in rheumatoid arthritis patients was not significantly different from that in age-matched healthy controls. In about an eighth of the 65 patients, more than 20% of CD8+ cells belonged to the largest CD8+ clone, while several identical CD8+ TCRB sequences were shared between blood and synovial fluid.

On an AutoMACS, CD4+ and CD8+ cells were isolated via positive magnetic bead selection, and their purity was verified by flow cytometry. Initial screening for clonal expansions relied on flow cytometry with a TCR V beta antibody panel, after which sorted CD8+ fractions underwent TCRB deep sequencing for characterization. Ficoll-Paque PLUS density gradient separation was used to isolate peripheral blood mononuclear cells. Using Nucleospin Tissue or Tissue XS kits, DNA was extracted from CD4-enriched, CD8-enriched or PBMC samples, with quantification by a Qubit 2.0 fluorometer. Genomic DNA underwent TCRB CDR3 sequencing using the immunoSEQ assay. In the source study's methods: Patient CD8+ clones larger than 1% were compared against published virus-specific TCRB sequences, and only a few matched. Nothing other than productive TCRB rearrangements was included in the analyses. Clonality was expressed as a Shannon entropy-based productive clonality index, with each clone defined by a unique TCRB CDR3 sequence. To calculate repertoire overlap between two samples, the template counts of each clone were considered relative to each sample's total templates. Flow cytometry-measured V-gene usage correlated with V-gene usage from TCRB sequencing, with a Spearman r of less than 0.65. TCRdb took this table from immuneACCESS and kept in-frame rearrangements with V and J called. Such tables lack part of the clones; where checked against another copy, unresolved V genes explain under half of the gap, and the rest is unexplained. That table gives V, J and clone size, and the DNA gave D and trimming. This sample lists about 20,000 clones; roughly four fifths were detected once. Roughly 10% of the sample comes from the top ten.

V is clipped by 4 bases and J by 4 bases, and the sequence between their germline boundaries is 9 bases long. Spanning cysteine to phenylalanine, the CDR3 consists of 13 amino acids. CDR3 DNA only is kept here, 39 bases in frame from base 1. The germline V gene (reference sequence) gives CDR1 as MNHEY and CDR2 as SMNVEV. This TCR came from an adult with rheumatoid arthritis. The receptor chain draws on TRBV27 and TRBJ2-3; TRBD1 is perhaps the D gene, given 5 matching bases. Sequenced input: CD8+ T cells sorted from blood. The sequenced DNA is TGTGCCAGCAGTTCCCCAGGGTCAGATACGCAGTATTTT. This encodes CASSSPGSDTQYF.